The 28 T cell receptor beta chains below were found in one sample sequenced in a study of beta chain features in type 1 diabetes. Overall study findings and caveats: When Type 1 diabetes patients were examined, their TCRB CDR3s proved moderately but significantly shorter in all four CD4+ subsets.

These receptors lack a known antigen. Investigators reverse transcribed all isolated RNA, so they sequenced expressed TCRB transcripts. Only in-frame clones appear in the TCRdb table, and some are missing; sequencing was by immunoSEQ multiplex PCR. The table includes roughly 730,000 clones, roughly 13% detected once. The sequencing input was naive CD4+ T cells from blood. Source of these receptors: a young man with type 1 diabetes.

A few counts support this clone. The chain employs TRBV7-2 and TRBJ2-6, with 11 bases identical to TRBD1. Trimming cost V 5 bases and J 1 base; bases outside gene matches: 10. The CDR3 extends over 19 amino acids. Germline V gives CDR1 SGHTA, CDR2 FQGNSA. CDR3 region: CASSLVGGQGASGANVLTF. DNA of the CDR3: TGTGCCAGCAGCCTAGTGGGTGGACAGGGGGCTTCTGGGGCCAACGTCCTGACTTTC.

The rearrangement links TRBV30 to TRBJ2-3, with 7 nucleotides matching TRBD1. The V and J ends lost 6 bases and 6 bases, in that order; junction bases with no gene match: 6. Germline V gene lookup returns CDR1 GTSNPN and CDR2 SVGIG (reference sequence). The CDR3 has 12 amino acids. The CDR3 here is CACDRVVDTQYF. The CDR3 DNA follows: TGTGCCTGTGACAGGGTGGTGGATACGCAGTATTTT.

The chain has TRBV16 and TRBJ1-1, with a weak D call TRBD1 (6 bases). CDR3 size: 15 residues. Germline V gene lookup returns CDR1 KGHSY and CDR2 FQNENV. Trimming stripped 4 bases from V and 0 bases from J, with 12 bases between. CDR3 protein: CASSPRGVMNTEAFF. CDR3 DNA: TGTGCCAGCAGCCCGAGGGGGGTCATGAACACTGAAGCTTTCTTT.

This clone was counted a few times. This chain links TRBV13 with TRBJ1-6; D might be TRBD1 (5 bases). The germline V gene has CDR1 PRHDT and CDR2 FYEKMQ (reference sequence). The CDR3 runs to 16 residues. V was cut by 5 bases and J by 6 bases, with 17 bases left in between. CDR3: CASSATGLVGNSPLHF. In nucleotides, the CDR3 is TGTGCCAGCAGCGCCACAGGTTTGGTTGGTAATTCACCCCTCCACTTT. Combining the CDR3 with reference TRBV13 and TRBJ1-6 gives the whole variable domain AAGVIQSPRHLIKEKRETATLKCYPIPRHDTVYWYQQGPGQDPQFLISFYEKMQSDKGSIPDRFSAQQFSDYHSELNMSSLELGDSALYFCASSATGLVGNSPLHFGNGTRLTVT.

Note on this clone: Other DNA sequences within the sample encode an identical CDR3. The CDR3 loop is CASSSRTSGGTDTQYF. The CDR3 nucleotides are TGTGCCAGCAGCTCTAGGACTAGCGGAGGCACAGATACGCAGTATTTT. The chain recombines TRBV7-2 with TRBJ2-3; 10 bases are shared with TRBD2. Germline V gene lookup returns CDR1 SGHTA and CDR2 FQGNSA. The CDR3 covers 16 residues. V lost 4 bases, J lost 1 base, and 5 bases stayed unmatched.

In this sample, this clone turned up a few times. The chain employs TRBV5-6 and TRBJ2-7; D call uncertain. The CDR3 consists of 13 residues. Germline CDR1 SGHDT, CDR2 YYEEEE. Between the trimmed V and J ends, which lost 5 bases and 3 bases, there was a span of 12 bases. The CDR3 sequence is CASRDQANYEQYF. The CDR3 DNA reads TGTGCCAGCAGGGATCAGGCCAACTACGAGCAGTACTTC.

The J gene is TRBJ2-7, the V gene TRBV6-7; TRBD2 is a possible D gene (5 bases). TRBV6-7 is an ORF, and what it does is uncertain. The ends were cut back, 10 bases at V and 0 bases at J, with 10 bases in the middle. There are 12 residues in the CDR3. Here the CDR3 reads CAITDCSYEQYF. The CDR3 region has the DNA TGTGCCATCACGGACTGCTCCTACGAGCAGTACTTC.

This clone has a handful of counts. J is TRBJ1-2 and V is TRBV5-4; possible D gene TRBD1, 6 bases. Germline CDR1 is SGHNT and CDR2 is YYREEE (reference sequence). Trimming pared 6 bases from V and 0 bases from J, leaving 12 bases between. The CDR3 runs 14 residues. CDR3 bases: TGTGCCAGCACCCAGGGGACCACTAACTATGGCTACACCTTC. Protein product: CASTQGTTNYGYTF.

This sequence joins TRBV19 and TRBJ1-2; D gene unclear. Germline CDR1 LNHDA, CDR2 SQIVND (reference sequence). V lost 6 bases to trimming and J lost 8 bases, with 10 bases between them. The CDR3 consists of 11 residues. The CDR3 bases are TGTGCCAGTAGGGAGCTGGAAGGCTACACCTTC. Translated: CASRELEGYTF.

The chain links TRBV5-1 to TRBJ2-3; D is unresolved. This CDR3 spans 17 amino acids. Germline V gene sequence: CDR1 SGHRS, CDR2 YFSETQ. Trimming took off 0 bases at V and 2 bases at J, with 16 bases between the two ends. CDR3 protein: CASSLASMVSYTDTQYF. For the CDR3, the DNA is TGCGCCAGCAGCTTGGCCTCTATGGTCTCCTACACAGATACGCAGTATTTT.

This clone was seen a single time. This chain uses TRBV14 with TRBJ1-2; tentatively, D is TRBD1 (5 bases). Deletions cut 3 bases from V and 7 bases from J, with 15 bases between. In germline, CDR1 is SGHDN, CDR2 FVKESK. The CDR3 runs 14 residues. In nucleotides, the CDR3 is TGTGCCAGCAGCCATCCTGGGCTTAGGGGTGGCTACACCTTC. Protein sequence: CASSHPGLRGGYTF.

V usage is TRBV6-1 and J usage is TRBJ2-3, with D possibly being TRBD1 (5 bases). This CDR3 contains 14 residues. Per the germline V gene, CDR1 is MNHNS and CDR2 is SASEGT. Trimming removed 8 bases from V and 2 bases from J, with 14 bases in between. Written as DNA, the CDR3 is TGTGCCAGCGGGTGGGGCGCGTACACAGATACGCAGTATTTT. This codes for CASGWGAYTDTQYF.

Only a few counts were recorded for this clone. The sample carries other DNA sequences with the same CDR3. J is TRBJ1-1 and V is TRBV29-1, with D uncertain. The CDR3 consists of 11 residues. Germline values: CDR1 SQVTM, CDR2 ANQGSEA. Between the trimmed V and J ends, which lost 3 bases and 5 bases, there was a span of 7 bases. This chain's CDR3 is CSVDLGTEAFF. The CDR3 DNA follows: TGCAGCGTTGATTTGGGGACTGAAGCTTTCTTT.

This clone was counted a few times. This rearrangement joins TRBV30 to TRBJ2-7, with a weak D call TRBD2 (7 bases). Germline V gene sequence: CDR1 GTSNPN, CDR2 SVGIG (reference sequence). This CDR3 spans 13 amino acids. V was trimmed by 3 bases and J by 8 bases, leaving 17 bases between them. The CDR3 DNA sequence: TGTGCCTGGAGACAAGGGGGACTACTAAAGCAGTACTTC. It is translated as CAWRQGGLLKQYF.

This chain links TRBV7-2 with TRBJ1-1; a weak D match, TRBD1 (5 bases). This CDR3 comprises 15 residues. Trimming left V 5 bases short and J 1 base short, with 14 bases between. Germline CDR1 SGHTA, CDR2 FQGNSA. The CDR3 protein is CASSPRVGGNTEAFF. The CDR3 region has the DNA TGTGCCAGCAGCCCAAGAGTTGGGGGGAACACTGAAGCTTTCTTT.

This clone was counted a few times. The rearrangement joins TRBV29-1 to TRBJ2-5, with D possibly being TRBD2 (6 bases). Germline assignment: CDR1 SQVTM and CDR2 ANQGSEA. V was trimmed by 6 bases and J by 5 bases, leaving 16 bases between them. The CDR3 sequence is 13 residues long. The CDR3 DNA sequence: TGCAGCGTCCAACTGGGGGGTTTGGAGACCCAGTACTTC. It yields the protein CSVQLGGLETQYF.

Worth noting for this clone: The junction departs from the called germline gene at one end, perhaps through a read error. This chain joins TRBV6-1 and TRBJ2-2, with D uncertain. CDR1 MNHNS and CDR2 SASEGT come from the germline V gene. The CDR3 runs 14 residues. This CDR3 is CASSVMGNSGELFF. The CDR3 bases are TGTGCCAGCAGTGTGATGGGGAACTCCGGGGAGCTGTTTTTT.

The chain has TRBV18 and TRBJ1-4; D is undetermined. The V end lost 3 bases, the J end lost 2 bases, and 10 bases lay between the germline ends. The CDR3 spans 15 residues. Germline V gene sequence: CDR1 KGHSH, CDR2 LQKENI. The CDR3 region is CASSPIPQTNEKLFF. The DNA for the CDR3 is TGTGCCAGCTCACCGATCCCCCAGACTAATGAAAAACTGTTTTTT.

The table lists this clone with a few counts. V gene TRBV5-4 combines with J gene TRBJ2-2; tentatively, D is TRBD1 (6 bases). This CDR3 contains 15 residues. CDR1 is SGHNT and CDR2 is YYREEE in the germline V gene (reference sequence). The V gene lost 4 bases and the J gene lost 1 base, with 11 bases spanning the gap. The CDR3 protein is CASSLPTGNTGELFF. CDR3 in DNA: TGTGCCAGCAGCCTCCCGACAGGGAACACCGGGGAGCTGTTTTTT.

The chain has TRBV9 and TRBJ1-6; D perhaps matches TRBD1 (5 bases). Germline assignment: CDR1 SGDLS and CDR2 YYNGEE. V was cut by 6 bases and J by 1 base, with 8 bases left in between. CDR3 size: 14 residues. CDR3 residues: CASNGGSYNSPLHF. CDR3 in DNA: TGTGCCAGCAATGGGGGATCCTATAATTCACCCCTCCACTTT.

The rearrangement uses TRBV19 and TRBJ1-5; D is perhaps TRBD1 (5 bases). Trimming cost V 4 bases and J 2 bases, with 12 bases left between them. From germline, CDR1 is LNHDA and CDR2 SQIVND (reference sequence). The CDR3 is 15 amino acids. The CDR3, as DNA: TGTGCCAGTAGTACCGGGGCAGCGGGCAATCAGCCCCAGCATTTT. Its translation is CASSTGAAGNQPQHF.

The table lists this clone with a few counts. J is TRBJ2-5 and V is TRBV28; TRBD2 agrees at 9 bases. V was pared by 4 bases and J by 0 bases, with 9 bases of the junction left unmatched. This CDR3 region has 17 residues. CDR1 and CDR2 from the germline V gene are MDHEN and SYDVKM. In DNA, the CDR3 is TGTGCCAGCAGTTATTGGCTAGCGGGGCCGGACCAAGAGACCCAGTACTTC. The encoded protein is CASSYWLAGPDQETQYF.

This chain uses TRBV5-6 with TRBJ2-5; the match to TRBD1 covers 7 bases. Germline V gene lookup returns CDR1 SGHDT and CDR2 YYEEEE. Losses at the gene ends were 4 bases for V and 3 bases for J; bases not matched to a gene: 9. This CDR3 spans 15 amino acids. The CDR3 DNA sequence: TGTGCCAGCAGCCCGAGAGGGGGCCCAAAAGAGACCCAGTACTTC. Protein sequence: CASSPRGGPKETQYF.

Only a few counts were recorded for this clone. This chain links TRBV4-1 with TRBJ2-7; D is perhaps TRBD2 (7 bases). There are 16 residues in the CDR3. Germline CDR1 is MGHRA and CDR2 is YSYEKL. Trimming removed 4 bases from V and 3 bases from J, with 19 bases in between. CDR3 region: CASSPDRGAGIYEQYF. The DNA of the CDR3 is TGCGCCAGCAGCCCCGATCGGGGGGCCGGAATCTACGAGCAGTACTTC.

The CDR3 DNA follows: TGTGCCTGGAGTTACAGGGATGGCTATGGCTACACCTTC. It codes for CAWSYRDGYGYTF. The V and J genes are TRBV30 and TRBJ1-2, with D tentatively TRBD1 (6 bases). V was clipped by 2 bases and J by 4 bases, with 11 bases between them. CDR1 and CDR2 from the germline V gene are GTSNPN and SVGIG (reference sequence). The CDR3 has 13 amino acids.

V is TRBV7-6 and J is TRBJ1-2; D perhaps matches TRBD1 (6 bases). This CDR3 has 16 amino acids. The germline gives CDR1 SGHVS, CDR2 FNYEAQ. Deletions cut 3 bases from V and 6 bases from J, with 20 bases between. CDR3 in DNA: TGTGCCAGCAGCTTGCTTAGTGGCAGGGGTGCGGATGGCTACACCTTC. It is translated as CASSLLSGRGADGYTF.

Only a few counts were recorded for this clone. The chain combines TRBV30 with TRBJ2-1; no definite D call. Germline assignment: CDR1 GTSNPN and CDR2 SVGIG (reference sequence). This CDR3 spans 13 amino acids. Trimming shortened V by 2 bases and J by 5 bases, and 10 bases separated the two germline ends. The CDR3 sequence: CAWSQSTDNEQFF. The CDR3 DNA reads TGTGCCTGGAGTCAGTCGACCGACAATGAGCAGTTCTTC.

This clone has a handful of counts. The rearrangement joins TRBV14 to TRBJ2-7; no reliable D call. Per germline, CDR1 SGHDN and CDR2 FVKESK. This CDR3 spans 15 amino acids. Trimming removed 0 bases at V and 4 bases at J, with 13 bases between. CDR3 nucleotide sequence: TGTGCCAGCAGCCAAGATGGGGTCAGGCAATACGAGCAGTACTTC. This sequence encodes CASSQDGVRQYEQYF.